This T cell receptor beta chain originates from a study of OX40 agonist ivuxolimab in advanced cancers. The study's findings and limits: Undetermined was the antigen specificity of the expanded peripheral T cells.

This clone was observed once. What it binds is not known. Per germline, CDR1 LGHNA and CDR2 YSLEER. The CDR3 loop spans 15 amino acids. V dropped 4 bases and J dropped 4 bases, with 17 bases sitting between them. TCRdb keeps only in-frame clones here, not all; method: immunoSEQ multiplex PCR. The sample lists tens of thousands of clones, around 87% occurring once. This specimen was CD4+ or CD8+ T cells sorted from blood, taken in a trial of the OX40 agonist ivuxolimab. The sequence derives from an adult with an advanced solid tumor such as melanoma, head and neck, liver or kidney cancer. This chain joins TRBV4-3 and TRBJ2-7; a possible D gene is TRBD2 (6 bases). CDR3 region: CASSPTGGPGYEQYF. The CDR3 nucleotides read TGCGCCAGCAGCCCTACCGGGGGACCCGGGTACGAGCAGTACTTC.